This T cell receptor (beta chain) was sequenced in a study of identical twins. This clonotype was seen ten or more times. The antigen is undetermined. Healthy Caucasians alone served as donors. General observations from the study: Conclusions leaned on cross-sectional statistical analysis and did not track the same donors over time.

Each CDR3 protein gets one entry after TCRdb re-called the 5' RACE reads with MiXCR. The profile covers about 210,000 distinct CDR3 sequences, with around 10% appearing a single time and just over 5% taken by the ten largest. The germline V gene has CDR1 DFQATT and CDR2 SNEGSKA (reference sequence). This CDR3 comprises 13 residues. V shed 6 bases, J shed 4 bases, and the junction held 7 bases outside the gene matches. The source material was memory (CD45RO+) T cells sorted from blood. The chain uses TRBV20-1 and TRBJ2-3; 7 bases map to TRBD2. The clonotype was recovered from a woman younger than 30 in good health. CDR3 sequence reads: CSARLAQPDTQYF. CDR3 bases: TGCAGTGCCCGACTAGCCCAGCCAGATACGCAGTATTTT.